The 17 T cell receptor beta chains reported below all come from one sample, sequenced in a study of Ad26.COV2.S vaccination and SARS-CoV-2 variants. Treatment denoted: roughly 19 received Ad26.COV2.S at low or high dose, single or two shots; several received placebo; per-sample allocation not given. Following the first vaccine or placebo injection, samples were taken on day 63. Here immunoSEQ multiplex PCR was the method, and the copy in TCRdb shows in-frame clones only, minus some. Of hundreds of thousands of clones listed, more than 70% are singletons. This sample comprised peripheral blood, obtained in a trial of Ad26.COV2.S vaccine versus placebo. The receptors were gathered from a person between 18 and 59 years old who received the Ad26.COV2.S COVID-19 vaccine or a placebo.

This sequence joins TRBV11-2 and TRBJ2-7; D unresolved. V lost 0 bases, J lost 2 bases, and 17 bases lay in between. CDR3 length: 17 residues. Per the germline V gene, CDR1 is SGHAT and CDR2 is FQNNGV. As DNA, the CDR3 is TGTGCCAGCAGCTTAGACTCCCTCAGGTGGAGTACCTACGAGCAGTACTTC. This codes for CASSLDSLRWSTYEQYF.

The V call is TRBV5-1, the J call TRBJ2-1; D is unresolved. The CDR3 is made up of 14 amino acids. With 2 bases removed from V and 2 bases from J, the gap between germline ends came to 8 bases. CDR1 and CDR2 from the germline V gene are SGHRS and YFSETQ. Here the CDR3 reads CASSFSLTYNEQFF. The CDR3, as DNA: TGCGCCAGCAGCTTTAGTCTAACCTACAATGAGCAGTTCTTC.

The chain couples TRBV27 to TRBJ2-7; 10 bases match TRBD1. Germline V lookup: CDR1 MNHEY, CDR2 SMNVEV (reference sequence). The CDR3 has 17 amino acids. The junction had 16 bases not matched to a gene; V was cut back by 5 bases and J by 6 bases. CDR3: CASSPLRQGATPGEQYF. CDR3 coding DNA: TGTGCCAGCAGTCCCCTTAGACAGGGGGCAACCCCGGGCGAGCAGTACTTC.

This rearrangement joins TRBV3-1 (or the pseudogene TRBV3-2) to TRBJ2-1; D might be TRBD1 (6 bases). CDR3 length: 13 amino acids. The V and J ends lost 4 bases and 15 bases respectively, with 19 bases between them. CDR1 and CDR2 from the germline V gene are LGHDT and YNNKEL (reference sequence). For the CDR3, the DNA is TGTGCCAGCAGCCCCTGGGGGAAAACAGGGCTGTTCTTC. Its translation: CASSPWGKTGLFF.

The CDR3 coding sequence is TGTGCCAGCAGCCCGGGGGGGGGTTACGAGCAGTACTTC. It is translated as CASSPGGGYEQYF. The J gene is TRBJ2-7, the V gene TRBV7-6; 8 bases map to TRBD2. The germline V gene has CDR1 SGHVS and CDR2 FNYEAQ. This CDR3 spans 13 amino acids. With V trimmed by 5 bases and J by 4 bases, 4 bases remained unmatched.

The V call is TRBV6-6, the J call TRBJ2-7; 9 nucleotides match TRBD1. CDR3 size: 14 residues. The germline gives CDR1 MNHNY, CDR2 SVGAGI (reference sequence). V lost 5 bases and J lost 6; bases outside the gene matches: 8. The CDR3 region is CASSTTGGVGEQYF. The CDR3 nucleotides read TGTGCCAGCAGTACAACAGGGGGCGTTGGCGAGCAGTACTTC.

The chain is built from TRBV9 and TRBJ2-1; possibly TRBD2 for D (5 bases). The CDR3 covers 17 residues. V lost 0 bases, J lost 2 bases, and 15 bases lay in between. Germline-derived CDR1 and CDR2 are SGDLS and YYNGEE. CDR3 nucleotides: TGTGCCAGCAGCGTAGTGCCCCGGGAAGGCGCCTACAATGAGCAGTTCTTC. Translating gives CASSVVPREGAYNEQFF.

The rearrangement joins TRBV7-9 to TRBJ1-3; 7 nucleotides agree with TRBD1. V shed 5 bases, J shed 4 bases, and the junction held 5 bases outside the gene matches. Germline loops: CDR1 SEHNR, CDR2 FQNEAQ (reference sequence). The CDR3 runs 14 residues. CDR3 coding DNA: TGTGCCAGCAGCCCGACAGGGTCCGGAAACACCATATATTTT. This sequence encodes CASSPTGSGNTIYF.

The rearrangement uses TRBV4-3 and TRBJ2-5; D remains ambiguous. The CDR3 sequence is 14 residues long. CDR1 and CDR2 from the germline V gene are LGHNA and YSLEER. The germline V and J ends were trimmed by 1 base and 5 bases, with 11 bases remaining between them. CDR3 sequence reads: CASSQGHLGETQYF. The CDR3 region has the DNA TGCGCCAGCAGCCAAGGCCATCTGGGGGAGACCCAGTACTTC.

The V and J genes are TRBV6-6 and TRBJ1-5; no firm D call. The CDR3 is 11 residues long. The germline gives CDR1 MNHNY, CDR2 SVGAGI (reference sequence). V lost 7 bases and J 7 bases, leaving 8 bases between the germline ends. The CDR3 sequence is CASKADQPQHF. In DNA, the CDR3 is TGTGCCAGCAAGGCGGACCAGCCCCAGCATTTT.

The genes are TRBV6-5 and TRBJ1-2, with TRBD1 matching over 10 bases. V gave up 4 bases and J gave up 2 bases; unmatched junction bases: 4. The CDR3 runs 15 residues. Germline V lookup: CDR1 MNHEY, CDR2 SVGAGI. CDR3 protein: CASSFGTGENYGYTF. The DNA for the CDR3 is TGTGCCAGCAGTTTTGGGACAGGGGAAAACTATGGCTACACCTTC.

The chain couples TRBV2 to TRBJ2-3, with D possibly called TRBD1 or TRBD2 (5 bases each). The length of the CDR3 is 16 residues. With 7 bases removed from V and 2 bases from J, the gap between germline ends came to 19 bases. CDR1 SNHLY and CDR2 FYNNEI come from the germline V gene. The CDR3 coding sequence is TGTGCCAGCACCCTGGGGCTAGCCGACACCACAGATACGCAGTATTTT. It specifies CASTLGLADTTDTQYF.

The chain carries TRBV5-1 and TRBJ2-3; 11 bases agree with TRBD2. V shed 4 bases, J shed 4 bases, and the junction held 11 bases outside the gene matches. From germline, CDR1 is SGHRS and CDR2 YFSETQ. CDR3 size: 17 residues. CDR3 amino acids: CASSPLNLAGGSDTQYF. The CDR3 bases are TGCGCCAGCAGCCCCCTCAATCTAGCGGGAGGTTCAGATACGCAGTATTTT.

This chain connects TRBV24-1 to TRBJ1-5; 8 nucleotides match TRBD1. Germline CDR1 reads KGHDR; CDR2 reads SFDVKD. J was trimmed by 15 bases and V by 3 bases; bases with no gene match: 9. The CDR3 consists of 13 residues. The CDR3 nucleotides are TGTGCCACCAGTGATGGACAGGGTGGGAATATGCATTTT. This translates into CATSDGQGGNMHF.

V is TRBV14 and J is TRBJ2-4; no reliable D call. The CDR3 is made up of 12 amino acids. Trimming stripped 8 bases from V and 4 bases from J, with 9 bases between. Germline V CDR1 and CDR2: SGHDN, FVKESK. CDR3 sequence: CASGRVKNIQYF. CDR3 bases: TGTGCCAGCGGACGGGTGAAAAACATTCAGTACTTC.

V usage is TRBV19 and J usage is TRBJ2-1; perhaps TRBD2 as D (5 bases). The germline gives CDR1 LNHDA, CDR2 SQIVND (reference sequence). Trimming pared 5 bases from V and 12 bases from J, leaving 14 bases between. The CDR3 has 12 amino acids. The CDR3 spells CASSLRTSAQFF. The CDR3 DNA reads TGTGCCAGTAGTCTGCGGACTTCTGCGCAGTTCTTC.

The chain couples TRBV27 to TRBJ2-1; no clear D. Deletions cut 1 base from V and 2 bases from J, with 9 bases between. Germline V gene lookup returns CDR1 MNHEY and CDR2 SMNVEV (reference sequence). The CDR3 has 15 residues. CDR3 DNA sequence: TGTGCCAGCAGTTTATTTCCGGCACCCTACAATGAGCAGTTCTTC. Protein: CASSLFPAPYNEQFF.